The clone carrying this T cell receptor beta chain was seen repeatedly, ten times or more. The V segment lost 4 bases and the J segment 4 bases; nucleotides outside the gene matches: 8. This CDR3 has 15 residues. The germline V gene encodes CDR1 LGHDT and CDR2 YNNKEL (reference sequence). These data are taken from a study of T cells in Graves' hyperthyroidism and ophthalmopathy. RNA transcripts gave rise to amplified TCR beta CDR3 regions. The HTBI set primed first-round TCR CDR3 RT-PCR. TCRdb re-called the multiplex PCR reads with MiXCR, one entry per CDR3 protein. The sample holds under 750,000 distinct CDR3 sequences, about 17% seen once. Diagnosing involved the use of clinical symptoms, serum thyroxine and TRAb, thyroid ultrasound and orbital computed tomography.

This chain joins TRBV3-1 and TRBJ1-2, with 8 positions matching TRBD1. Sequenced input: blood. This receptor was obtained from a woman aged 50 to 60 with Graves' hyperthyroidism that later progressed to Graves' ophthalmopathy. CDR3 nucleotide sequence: TGTGCCAGCAGCCCAGGACAGGGCCTGGGCTATGGCTACACCTTC. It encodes CASSPGQGLGYGYTF.